This T cell receptor (beta chain) was retrieved from a study of CD8+ T cells in alopecia areata. Points from the study as a whole: Lesional scalp displayed greater clonality than normal scalp, most notably in alopecia totalis/universalis. Under tofacitinib, numerous expanded lesional clonotypes remained detectable in scalp and blood.

Investigators isolated RNA and reverse transcribed it into cDNA to act as the sequencing template. The data were produced by immunoSEQ multiplex PCR, yet TCRdb's version contains in-frame clones alone and is incomplete. The table includes some 190,000 clones, approximately 51% detected once. Trimming took 5 bases from V and 4 from J; bases not matched to a gene: 12. CDR1 and CDR2 (germline): LNHNV, YYDKDF (reference sequence). This CDR3 contains 16 residues. Treatment here: oral pan-JAK inhibitor, 5-10 mg twice daily. As concerns this clone: Antigen: not known.

Sequences were derived from CD8+ T cells sorted from blood, sampled at week 52, from a patient treated with tofacitinib. The clonotype comes from a human donor with alopecia areata. The chain is built from TRBV15 and TRBJ2-5, with TRBD2 matching 8 bases. CDR3 in DNA: TGTGCCACCAGCCCCCGGGAGGGGGGTAGAGGAGAGACCCAGTACTTC. It specifies CATSPREGGRGETQYF.